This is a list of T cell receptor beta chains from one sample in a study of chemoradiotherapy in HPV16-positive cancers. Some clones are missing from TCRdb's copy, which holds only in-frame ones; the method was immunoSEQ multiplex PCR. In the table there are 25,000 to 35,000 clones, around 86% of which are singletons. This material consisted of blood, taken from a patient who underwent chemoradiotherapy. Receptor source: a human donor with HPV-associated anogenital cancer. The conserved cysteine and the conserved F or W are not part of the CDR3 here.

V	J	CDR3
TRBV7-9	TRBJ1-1	ASSLGEVVTEAF
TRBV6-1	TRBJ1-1	ASSEALGQRPMNTEAF
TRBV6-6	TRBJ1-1	ASTTKGEAF
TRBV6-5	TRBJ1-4	ASSAEAGINEKLF
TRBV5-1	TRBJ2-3	ASSSLVDHADTQY
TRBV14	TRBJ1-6	ASSQGRENSPLH
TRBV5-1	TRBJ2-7	ASSLAMGTAYEQY
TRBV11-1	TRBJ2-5	ASSLQAGNQETQY
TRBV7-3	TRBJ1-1	ASRGQGDTEAF
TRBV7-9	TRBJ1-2	ASSPDGHYGYT
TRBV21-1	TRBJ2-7	ASSKAPPLRVQSSYEQY
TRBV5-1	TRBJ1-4	ASSLAWGREKLF
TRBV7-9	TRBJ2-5	ASSLGAEETQY
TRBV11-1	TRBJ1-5	ASSLDGFGNQPQH
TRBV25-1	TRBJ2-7	ASSPLSGQGTYEQY
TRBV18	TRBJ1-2	ASSQTGESYGYT
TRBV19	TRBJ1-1	ASSIQGGTEAF
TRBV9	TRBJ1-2	ASSEPTNYGYT
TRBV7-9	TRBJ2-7	ASSLRDRGHEQY
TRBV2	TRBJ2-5	ASSFWDRQETQY
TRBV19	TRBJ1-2	ASSLQVNYGYT
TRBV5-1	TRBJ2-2	ASSLWTGKNTGELF
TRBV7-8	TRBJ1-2	ASSLVPGTLNYYGYT
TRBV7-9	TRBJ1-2	ASSLGIGGTDYGYT
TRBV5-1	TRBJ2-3	ASSPSGGGVDTQY
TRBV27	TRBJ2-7	ASTPYEGVYEQY
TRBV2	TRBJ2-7	ASSDPAGGLGEQY
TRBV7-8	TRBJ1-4	ASSLTEKNEKLF
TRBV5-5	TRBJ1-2	ASRWTEITNYGYT
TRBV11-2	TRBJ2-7	ASSLRSSGGINYEQY
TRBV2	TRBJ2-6	ASFGSGANVLT
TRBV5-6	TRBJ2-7	ASSLPYGPDSYEQY
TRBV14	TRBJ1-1	ASSQATGGKGNTEAF
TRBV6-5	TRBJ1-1	ASSSGTGNTEAF
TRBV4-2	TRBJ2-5	ASSQVGRLGEETQY
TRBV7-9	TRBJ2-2	ASSPRDPRGGLFTGELF
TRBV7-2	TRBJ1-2	ASSPRDRYGYT
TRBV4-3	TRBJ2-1	ASSRGAAYNEQF
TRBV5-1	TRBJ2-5	ASSPTSSGAQETQY
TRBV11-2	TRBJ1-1	ASSLEAVSTEAF
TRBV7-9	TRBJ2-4	ASSSNRGSNIQY
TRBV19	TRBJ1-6	ATRDASYNSPLH
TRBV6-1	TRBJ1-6	ASETESGSPLH
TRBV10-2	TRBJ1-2	ASSNTDSAFNYGYT
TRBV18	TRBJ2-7	ASSPPASGSYEQY
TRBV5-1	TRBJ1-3	ASSPYSRDTSSGNTIY
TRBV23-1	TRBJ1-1	ASMVGSAMNTEAF
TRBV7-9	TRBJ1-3	ASSLGASGNTIY
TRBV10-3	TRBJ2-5	AIKEQGGETQY
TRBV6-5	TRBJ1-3	ASRVGGIGNTIY
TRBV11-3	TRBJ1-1	ASSPWDSNEAF
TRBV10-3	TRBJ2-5	AISDPGQGDSETQY